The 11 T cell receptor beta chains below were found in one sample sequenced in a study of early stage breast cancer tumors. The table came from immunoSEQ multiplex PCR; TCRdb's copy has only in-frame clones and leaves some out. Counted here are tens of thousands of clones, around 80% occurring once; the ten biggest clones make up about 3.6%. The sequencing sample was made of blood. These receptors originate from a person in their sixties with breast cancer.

CDR3: CASSVVGEPQHF. CDR3 DNA sequence: TGTGCCAGCAGTGTAGTTGGTGAGCCCCAGCATTTT. The chain joins TRBV6-1 to TRBJ1-5; D remains unclear. With 4 bases removed from V and 8 bases from J, the gap between germline ends came to 9 bases. The CDR3 runs to 12 residues. Per the germline V gene, CDR1 is MNHNS and CDR2 is SASEGT.

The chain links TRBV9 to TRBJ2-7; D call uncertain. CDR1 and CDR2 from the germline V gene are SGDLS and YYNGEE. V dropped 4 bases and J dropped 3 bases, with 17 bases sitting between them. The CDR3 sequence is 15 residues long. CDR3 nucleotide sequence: TGTGCCAGCAGCCAGACTCCGGCCGGTGTCTACGAGCAGTACTTC. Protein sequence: CASSQTPAGVYEQYF.

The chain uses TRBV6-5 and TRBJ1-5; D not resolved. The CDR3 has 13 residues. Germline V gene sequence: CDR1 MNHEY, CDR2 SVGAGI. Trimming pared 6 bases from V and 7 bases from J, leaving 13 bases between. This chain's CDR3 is CASSPGRLQPQHF. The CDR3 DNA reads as TGTGCCAGCAGCCCCGGCCGGCTGCAGCCCCAGCATTTT.

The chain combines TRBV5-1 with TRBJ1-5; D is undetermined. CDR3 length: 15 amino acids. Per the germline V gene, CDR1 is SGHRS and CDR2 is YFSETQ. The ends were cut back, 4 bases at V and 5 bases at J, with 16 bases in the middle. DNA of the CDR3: TGCGCCAGCAGCCAAACCCCGGGGTGGGATCAGCCCCAGCATTTT. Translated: CASSQTPGWDQPQHF.

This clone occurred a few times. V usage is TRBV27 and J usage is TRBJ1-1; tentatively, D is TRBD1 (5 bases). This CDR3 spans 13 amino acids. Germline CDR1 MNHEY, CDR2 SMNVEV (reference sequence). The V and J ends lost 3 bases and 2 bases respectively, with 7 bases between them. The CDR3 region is CASSFGANTEAFF. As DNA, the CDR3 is TGTGCCAGCAGTTTTGGGGCAAACACTGAAGCTTTCTTT.

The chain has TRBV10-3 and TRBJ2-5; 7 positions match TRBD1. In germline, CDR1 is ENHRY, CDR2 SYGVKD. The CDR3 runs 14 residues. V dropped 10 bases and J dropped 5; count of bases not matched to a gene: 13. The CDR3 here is CATRQGRSGETQYF. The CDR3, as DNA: TGTGCCACTAGACAGGGTCGTTCGGGGGAGACCCAGTACTTC.

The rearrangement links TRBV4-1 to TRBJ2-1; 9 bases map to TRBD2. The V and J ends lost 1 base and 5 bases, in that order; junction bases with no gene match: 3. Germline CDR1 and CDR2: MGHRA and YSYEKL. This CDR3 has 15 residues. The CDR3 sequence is CASSQVTSGNNEQFF. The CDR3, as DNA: TGCGCCAGCAGCCAAGTGACTAGCGGCAACAATGAGCAGTTCTTC.

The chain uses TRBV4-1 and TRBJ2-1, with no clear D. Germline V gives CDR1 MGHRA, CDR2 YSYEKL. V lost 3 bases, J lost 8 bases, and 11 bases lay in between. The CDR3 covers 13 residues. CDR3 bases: TGCGCCAGCAGCCAGGGATTATGGGATGAGCAGTTCTTC. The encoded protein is CASSQGLWDEQFF.

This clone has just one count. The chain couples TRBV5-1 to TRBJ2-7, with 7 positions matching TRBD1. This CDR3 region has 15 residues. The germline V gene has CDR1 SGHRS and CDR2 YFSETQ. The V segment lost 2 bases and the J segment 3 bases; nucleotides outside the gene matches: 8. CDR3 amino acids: CASSLLQGTGYEQYF. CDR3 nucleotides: TGCGCCAGCAGCTTATTACAGGGGACCGGCTACGAGCAGTACTTC.

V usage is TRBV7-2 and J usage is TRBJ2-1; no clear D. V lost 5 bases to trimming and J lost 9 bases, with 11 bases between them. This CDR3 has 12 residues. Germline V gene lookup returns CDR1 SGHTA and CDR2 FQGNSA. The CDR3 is CASSLDRIEQFF. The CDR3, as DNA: TGTGCCAGCAGCCTAGATCGGATTGAGCAGTTCTTC. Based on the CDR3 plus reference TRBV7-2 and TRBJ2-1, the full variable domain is GAGVSQSPSNKVTEKGKDVELRCDPISGHTALYWYRQSLGQGLEFLIYFQGNSAPDKSGLPSDRFSAERTGGSVSTLTIQRTQQEDSAVYLCASSLDRIEQFFGPGTRLTVL.

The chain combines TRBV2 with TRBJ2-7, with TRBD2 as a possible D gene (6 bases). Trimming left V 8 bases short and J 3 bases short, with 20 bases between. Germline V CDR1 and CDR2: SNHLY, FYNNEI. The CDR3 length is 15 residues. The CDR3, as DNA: TGTGCCAGCTATGCGGGACGGGCGAGGGGCTACGAGCAGTACTTC. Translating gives CASYAGRARGYEQYF.